The clone carrying this T cell receptor (beta chain) was recorded at least ten times. The data stem from a study of human T cells and chemical hapten exposure. Study in general: TCR yields differed between samples (mainly from small differences in pooled library volume).

One entry per CDR3 protein, called by TCRdb with MiXCR from the 5' RACE reads. The data hold about 80,000 distinct CDR3 sequences, with about 8.4% observed a single time. The authors extracted total RNA from unfractionated whole blood. Trimming took 7 bases from V and 1 from J, leaving 14 bases between them. This CDR3 has 15 residues. Germline assignment: CDR1 MNHEY and CDR2 SVGEGT. This chain uses TRBV6-2 or TRBV6-3 with TRBJ1-5, with TRBD1 as a possible D gene (5 bases). The sequence was obtained from a male donor in good health. The CDR3 nucleotides read TGTGCCAGCACCACGACAGTCGTGAGCAATCAGCCCCAGCATTTT. Residues: CASTTTVVSNQPQHF.